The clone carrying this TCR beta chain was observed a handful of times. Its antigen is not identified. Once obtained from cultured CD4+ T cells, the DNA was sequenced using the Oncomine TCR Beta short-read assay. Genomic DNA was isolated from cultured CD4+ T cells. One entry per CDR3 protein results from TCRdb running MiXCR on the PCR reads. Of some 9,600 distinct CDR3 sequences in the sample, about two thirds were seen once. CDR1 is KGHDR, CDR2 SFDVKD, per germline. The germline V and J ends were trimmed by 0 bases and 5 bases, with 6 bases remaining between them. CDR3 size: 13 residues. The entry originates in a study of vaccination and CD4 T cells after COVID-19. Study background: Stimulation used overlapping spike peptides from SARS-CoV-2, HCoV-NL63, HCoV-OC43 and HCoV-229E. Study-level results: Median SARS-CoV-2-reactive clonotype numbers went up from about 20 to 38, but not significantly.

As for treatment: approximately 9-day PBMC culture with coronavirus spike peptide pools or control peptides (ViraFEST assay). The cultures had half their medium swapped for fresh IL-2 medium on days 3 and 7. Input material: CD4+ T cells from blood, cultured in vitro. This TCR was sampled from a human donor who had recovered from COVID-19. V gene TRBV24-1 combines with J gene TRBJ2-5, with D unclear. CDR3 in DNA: TGTGCCACCAGTGATTTGCAGAGGGAGACCCAGTACTTC. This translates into CATSDLQRETQYF.